This TCR beta chain was retrieved from a study of OX40 agonist ivuxolimab in advanced cancers. As for the study in general: Administration of intravenous ivuxolimab to patients occurred every 2 weeks at 0.01 to 10 mg/kg.

This clone was seen a few times. Profiled with immunoSEQ multiplex PCR; TCRdb holds only in-frame clones, not every one. Here the sample spans 20,000 to 25,000 clones, 77% being singletons. The CDR3 loop spans 15 amino acids. Germline values: CDR1 LGHNA, CDR2 YNFKEQ. V gave up 0 bases and J gave up 4 bases, with 10 bases separating them. This specimen was CD4+ or CD8+ T cells sorted from blood, taken in a trial of the OX40 agonist ivuxolimab. The chain uses TRBV4-2 and TRBJ1-3; TRBD1 is a possible D gene (5 bases). The clonotype comes from an adult with an advanced solid tumor such as melanoma, head and neck, liver or kidney cancer. The CDR3: CASSQEGGWGNTIYF. The CDR3 coding sequence is TGTGCCAGCAGCCAAGAGGGGGGTTGGGGAAACACCATATATTTT.